This T cell receptor beta chain appears in the sequencing data of a study of blood T cell repertoires in COVID-19 (dated by TCRdb to the early 2020s). The study in broad terms: Samples from collaborators originated in the United States, Italy and Spain and spanned both the acute and convalescent phases of COVID-19. HLA class I and class II types, where available, came from metadata supplied by the sample provider rather than from assay-based typing. Samples were obtained from the ongoing ImmuneRACE study (first 160 participants) and from about 1,300 subjects provided by 6 global collaborators. The repertoires were released in a freely available public database meant as a resource for research on the immune response to SARS-CoV-2. Subjects who had been exposed to COVID-19, were actively infected with it, or had recovered from it provided the deeply sampled blood TCRbeta repertoires that made up the dataset. Sample metadata almost always included a de-identified subject ID, COVID-19 status, age in years and sex. The prospective study material was composed of cDNA or gDNA derived from T cells, B-cell-depleted T cells, or PBMCs. Overall results and qualifications from the work: The amount of clinical and demographic metadata varied by source and participant and was provided uncurated.

In the germline V gene (reference sequence), CDR1 corresponds to LNHNV and CDR2 to YYDKDF. Between the V and J ends, shortened by 4 bases and 4 bases respectively, the junction contains 16 bases. From its cysteine to its phenylalanine, the CDR3 spans 15 amino acids. Only the CDR3 DNA stays, 45 bases, in frame from base 1. This clone was seen more than once but under ten times. Its antigen target is currently unknown. No clone much larger than this one lies a single base away; base qualities are absent. Whole blood was collected in K2EDTA tubes by collaborating institutions according to the institutions' own protocols. For TCRbeta analysis, collaborator samples were shipped as frozen whole blood, as isolated PBMCs, or as DNA extracted from either sample type. The immunoSEQ Assay, a bias-controlled multiplex PCR, was used to amplify TCRbeta CDR3 regions from genomic DNA. Under the source paper's analysis protocol: Nucleated cell counts per sample were estimated from amplification of reference gene primers within the assay. To quantify the absolute abundance of each unique TCRbeta CDR3 rearrangement, sequence reads were collapsed and filtered. For each sample, productive Simpson clonality was calculated as the square root of Simpson's diversity index across productive rearrangements. This immuneACCESS table, as held by TCRdb, lists in-frame sequences with V and J called but not all clones. Of the missing ones, under half trace to an unresolved V gene in checked studies; the others have no known cause. The V and J calls and clone size are taken from that table; D and trimming were inferred from the DNA. Across this sample there are approximately 90,000 clones, with roughly 90% seen only once. Jointly, the top ten make up roughly 3.5% of the sample.

This TCR came from a woman aged 70 to 79 with acute or convalescent COVID-19. Material for sequencing was peripheral blood. The chain links TRBV15 with TRBJ1-2; the D gene assignment is ambiguous. The CDR3 region reads CATSTGTREGYGYTF. The sequence in DNA is TGTGCCACCAGCACGGGAACCCGGGAAGGCTATGGCTACACCTTC.